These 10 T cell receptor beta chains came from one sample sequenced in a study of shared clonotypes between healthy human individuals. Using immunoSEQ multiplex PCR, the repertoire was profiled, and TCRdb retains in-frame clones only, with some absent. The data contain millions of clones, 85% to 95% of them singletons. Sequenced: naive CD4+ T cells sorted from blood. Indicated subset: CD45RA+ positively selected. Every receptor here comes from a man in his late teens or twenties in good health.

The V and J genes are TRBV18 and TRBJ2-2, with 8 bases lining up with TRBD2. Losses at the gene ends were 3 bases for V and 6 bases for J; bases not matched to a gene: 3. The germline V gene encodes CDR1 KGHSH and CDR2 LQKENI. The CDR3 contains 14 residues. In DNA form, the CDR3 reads TGTGCCAGCTCACCTAGCGGGGAGTCCGGGGAGCTGTTTTTT. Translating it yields CASSPSGESGELFF. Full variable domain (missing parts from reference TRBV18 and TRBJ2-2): NAGVMQNPRHLVRRRGQEARLRCSPMKGHSHVYWYRQLPEEGLKFMVYLQKENIIDESGMPKERFSAEFPKEGPSILRIQQVVRGDSAAYFCASSPSGESGELFFGEGSRLTVL.

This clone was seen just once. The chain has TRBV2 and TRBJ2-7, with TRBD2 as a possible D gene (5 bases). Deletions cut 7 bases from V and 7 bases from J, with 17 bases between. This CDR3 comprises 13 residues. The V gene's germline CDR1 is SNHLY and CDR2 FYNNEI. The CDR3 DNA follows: TGTGCCAGCAAGGGCACAAACACGGGAGAGCAGTACTTC. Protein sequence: CASKGTNTGEQYF.

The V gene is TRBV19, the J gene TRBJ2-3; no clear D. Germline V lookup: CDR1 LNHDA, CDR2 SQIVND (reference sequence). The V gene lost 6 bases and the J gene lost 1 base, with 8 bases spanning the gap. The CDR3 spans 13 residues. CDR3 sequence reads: CASSAPGTDTQYF. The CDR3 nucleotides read TGTGCCAGTAGCGCCCCCGGCACAGATACGCAGTATTTT.

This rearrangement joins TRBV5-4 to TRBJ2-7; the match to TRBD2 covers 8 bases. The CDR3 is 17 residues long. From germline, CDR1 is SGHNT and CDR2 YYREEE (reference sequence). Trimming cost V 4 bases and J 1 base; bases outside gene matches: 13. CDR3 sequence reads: CASSPFKVSGVSYEQYF. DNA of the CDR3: TGTGCCAGCAGCCCGTTCAAGGTTAGCGGGGTTTCCTACGAGCAGTACTTC. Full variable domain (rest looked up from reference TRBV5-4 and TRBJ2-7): ETGVTQSPTHLIKTRGQQVTLRCSSQSGHNTVSWYQQALGQGPQFIFQYYREEENGRGNFPPRFSGLQFPNYSSELNVNALELDDSALYLCASSPFKVSGVSYEQYFGPGTRLTVT.

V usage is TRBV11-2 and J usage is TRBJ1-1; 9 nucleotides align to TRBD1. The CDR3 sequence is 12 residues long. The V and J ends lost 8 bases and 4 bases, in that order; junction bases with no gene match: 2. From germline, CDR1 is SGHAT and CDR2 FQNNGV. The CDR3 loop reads CASRQGVTEAFF. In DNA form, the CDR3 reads TGTGCCAGCCGACAGGGGGTCACTGAAGCTTTCTTT.

The CDR3 nucleotides read TGTGCCAGCAGTTACAGGGACAGGAACACTGAAGCTTTCTTT. Its translation is CASSYRDRNTEAFF. The chain employs TRBV6-5 and TRBJ1-1; 7 bases are a match to TRBD1. The CDR3 contains 14 residues. The V gene's germline CDR1 is MNHEY and CDR2 SVGAGI. The junction had 1 base not matched to a gene; V was cut back by 2 bases and J by 1 base.

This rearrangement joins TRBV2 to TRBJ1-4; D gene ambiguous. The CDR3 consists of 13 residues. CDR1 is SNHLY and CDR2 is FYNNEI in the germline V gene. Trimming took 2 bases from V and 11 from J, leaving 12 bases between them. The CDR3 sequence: CASSEKAANKLFF. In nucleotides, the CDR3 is TGTGCCAGCAGTGAAAAGGCGGCTAACAAACTGTTTTTT.

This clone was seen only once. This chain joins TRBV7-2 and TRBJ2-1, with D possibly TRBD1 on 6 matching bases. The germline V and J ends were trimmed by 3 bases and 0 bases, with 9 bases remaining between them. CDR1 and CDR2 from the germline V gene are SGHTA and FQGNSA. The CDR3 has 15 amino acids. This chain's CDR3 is CASSLGHLSYNEQFF. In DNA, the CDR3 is TGTGCCAGCAGCTTGGGACACCTCTCCTACAATGAGCAGTTCTTC.

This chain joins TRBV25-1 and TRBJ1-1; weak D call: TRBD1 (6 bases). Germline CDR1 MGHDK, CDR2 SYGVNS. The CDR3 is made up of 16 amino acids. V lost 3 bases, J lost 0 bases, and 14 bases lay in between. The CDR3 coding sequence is TGTGCCAGCAGTGATGGGTTGAGACAGGTGAACACTGAAGCTTTCTTT. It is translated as CASSDGLRQVNTEAFF.

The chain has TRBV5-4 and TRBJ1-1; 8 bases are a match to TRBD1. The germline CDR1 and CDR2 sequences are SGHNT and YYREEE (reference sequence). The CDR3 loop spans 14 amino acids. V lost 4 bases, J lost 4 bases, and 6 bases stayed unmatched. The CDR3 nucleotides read TGTGCCAGCAGCCCAGGGGGCGCGGGCACTGAAGCTTTCTTT. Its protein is CASSPGGAGTEAFF.